Shown below are 27 T cell receptor beta chains from a single sample sequenced in a study of blood T cell repertoires in COVID-19. Clones were read by immunoSEQ multiplex PCR, and TCRdb kept only the in-frame ones, dropping some. The sample consists of approximately 93,000 clones, around 79% of them appearing once. The sample was peripheral blood. These receptors were collected from a woman aged 80 or over with acute or convalescent COVID-19.

This chain joins TRBV20-1 and TRBJ1-2; D gene unclear. Trimming took 4 bases from V and 4 from J, leaving 7 bases between them. Looked up from germline, CDR1 is DFQATT and CDR2 is SNEGSKA (reference sequence). The CDR3 has 11 amino acids. The CDR3 protein is CSATEIYGYTF. For the CDR3, the DNA is TGCAGTGCTACGGAGATCTATGGCTACACCTTC.

This clone was seen a few times. The J gene is TRBJ1-5, the V gene TRBV29-1; the match to TRBD1 covers 8 bases. This CDR3 comprises 14 residues. The V segment lost 6 bases and the J segment 6 bases; nucleotides outside the gene matches: 10. Germline values: CDR1 SQVTM, CDR2 ANQGSEA. CDR3 in DNA: TGCAGCGTCACCTCAGGGGGCGCGGGTCAGCCCCAGCATTTT. It specifies CSVTSGGAGQPQHF.

This sequence joins TRBV7-2 and TRBJ2-7, with TRBD1 as a possible D gene (5 bases). The V and J ends lost 3 bases and 4 bases respectively, with 16 bases between them. Germline lookup yields CDR1 SGHTA and CDR2 FQGNSA. The CDR3 sequence is 15 residues long. DNA for the CDR3: TGTGCCAGCAGCTTTCAGGGTGGTGTGGAATACGAGCAGTACTTC. Translation: CASSFQGGVEYEQYF.

The V and J genes are TRBV4-2 and TRBJ1-3, with 11 bases lining up with TRBD1. CDR1 and CDR2 (germline): LGHNA, YNFKEQ. This CDR3 comprises 18 residues. After removal of 3 bases from V and 3 bases from J, the junction contained 10 bases not matched to a gene. The CDR3 coding sequence is TGTGCCAGCAGCCATGAATATGGACAGGGGGCGGGTGGAAACACCATATATTTT. Its protein is CASSHEYGQGAGGNTIYF.

The chain combines TRBV11-3 with TRBJ2-1; a possible D gene is TRBD2 (5 bases). This CDR3 is built from 15 residues. Trimming stripped 1 base from V and 6 bases from J, with 13 bases between. Looked up from germline, CDR1 is SGHNT and CDR2 is YENEEA. The CDR3 protein is CASSLGTGTSNEQFF. The CDR3 DNA sequence: TGTGCCAGCAGCTTAGGGACTGGAACCTCCAATGAGCAGTTCTTC.

The rearrangement joins TRBV15 to TRBJ2-1, with TRBD2 matching 11 bases. V lost 0 bases and J lost 7; bases outside the gene matches: 8. CDR3 length equals 17 residues. Germline-derived CDR1 and CDR2 are LNHNV and YYDKDF (reference sequence). CDR3 protein: CATSRDQALAGENEQFF. The CDR3 nucleotides are TGTGCCACCAGCAGAGATCAGGCACTAGCGGGAGAGAATGAGCAGTTCTTC.

The V gene is TRBV5-4, the J gene TRBJ1-3, with D possibly matching TRBD1 (5 bases). The CDR3 is made up of 13 amino acids. The germline V gene encodes CDR1 SGHNT and CDR2 YYREEE (reference sequence). V lost 3 bases and J 4 bases, leaving 8 bases between the germline ends. The CDR3 DNA is TGTGCCAGCAGCTCAGGGTTCGGAAACACCATATATTTT. It specifies CASSSGFGNTIYF.

The rearrangement joins TRBV5-8 to TRBJ2-5; TRBD1 is a possible D gene (6 bases). The CDR3 length is 14 residues. Germline values: CDR1 SGHTS, CDR2 YDEGEE. V gave up 0 bases and J gave up 7 bases, with 13 bases separating them. DNA for the CDR3: TGTGCCAGCAGCTTGGCAGGGGAATTAGGGACCCAGTACTTC. It specifies CASSLAGELGTQYF.

The rearrangement joins TRBV28 to TRBJ1-6, with D maybe TRBD1 (5 bases). Trimming pared 4 bases from V and 10 bases from J, leaving 20 bases between. The CDR3 has 16 residues. Germline V gene lookup returns CDR1 MDHEN and CDR2 SYDVKM. CDR3 residues: CASSSPTAGPQSPLHF. The CDR3 DNA sequence: TGTGCCAGCAGTTCCCCCACGGCAGGGCCCCAATCACCCCTCCACTTT.

The V gene is TRBV11-2, the J gene TRBJ1-2; a weak D match, TRBD1 (6 bases). Per germline, CDR1 SGHAT and CDR2 FQNNGV. Deletions cut 2 bases from V and 6 bases from J, with 10 bases between. This CDR3 is built from 13 residues. DNA for the CDR3: TGTGCCAGCAGCTTACAGGGGCTAAATGGCTACACCTTC. Translation gives CASSLQGLNGYTF.

This clone was found once. The chain couples TRBV11-2 to TRBJ2-1; 15 positions agree with TRBD2. J was trimmed by 7 bases and V by 5 bases; bases with no gene match: 6. The CDR3 totals 16 residues. Germline values: CDR1 SGHAT, CDR2 FQNNGV. CDR3 loop: CASSPGTSGRLNEQFF. CDR3 DNA sequence: TGTGCCAGCAGCCCCGGGACTAGCGGGAGGCTAAATGAGCAGTTCTTC.

This CDR3 reads CASSLSGQLSYEQYF. The DNA for the CDR3 is TGTGCCAGCAGCTTGTCGGGACAGCTCTCCTACGAGCAGTACTTC. V usage is TRBV5-5 and J usage is TRBJ2-7, with 7 bases aligning to TRBD1. The germline CDR1 and CDR2 sequences are SGHKS and YYEKEE (reference sequence). The V segment lost 1 base and the J segment 0 bases; nucleotides outside the gene matches: 4. The CDR3 covers 15 residues.

The V gene is TRBV29-1, the J gene TRBJ2-3; TRBD1 agrees at 9 bases. Germline V gene data show CDR1 as SQVTM and CDR2 as ANQGSEA. The CDR3 consists of 14 residues. Unmatched junction bases numbered 13, after V lost 6 bases and J lost 9 bases. The CDR3 DNA follows: TGCAGCGTGTTGCCGGGACAGGGAATAGGAACGCAGTATTTT. Protein: CSVLPGQGIGTQYF.

The chain links TRBV3-1 (or the pseudogene TRBV3-2) to TRBJ2-7, with a weak D call TRBD2 (7 bases). Trimming pared 4 bases from V and 3 bases from J, leaving 16 bases between. The CDR3 covers 15 residues. The germline gives CDR1 LGHDT, CDR2 YNNKEL (reference sequence). CDR3 coding DNA: TGTGCCAGCAGCCGCTCGGCGGGGGCCTTCTACGAGCAGTACTTC. The encoded protein is CASSRSAGAFYEQYF.

This clone was observed at least ten times. The chain has TRBV6-1 and TRBJ2-3, with 11 bases that match TRBD2. This CDR3 has 18 amino acids. Germline V gene data show CDR1 as MNHNS and CDR2 as SASEGT. J lost 1 base, V lost 2 bases, and 8 bases had no gene match. The CDR3 is CASSEFPSGGTRTDTQYF. The CDR3 DNA is TGTGCCAGCAGTGAATTTCCTAGCGGGGGGACCCGCACAGATACGCAGTATTTT.

The chain employs TRBV6-5 and TRBJ2-3; D gene uncertain. The V gene lost 1 base and the J gene lost 2 bases, with 7 bases spanning the gap. Germline loops: CDR1 MNHEY, CDR2 SVGAGI. CDR3 length: 14 amino acids. The CDR3 DNA reads TGTGCCAGCAGTTACTTGGCCATCACAGATACGCAGTATTTT. Protein: CASSYLAITDTQYF.

J is TRBJ1-6 and V is TRBV6-5; D is unresolved. V lost 6 bases and J lost 0, with 6 bases in between. The CDR3 spans 14 residues. Germline V gene sequence: CDR1 MNHEY, CDR2 SVGAGI. The CDR3 DNA is TGTGCCAGCAGACAGAGCTCCTATAATTCACCCCTCCACTTT. Amino acids: CASRQSSYNSPLHF.

V usage is TRBV6-2 or TRBV6-3 and J usage is TRBJ1-5, with TRBD1 matching 7 bases. The CDR3 contains 15 residues. V lost 5 bases and J lost 5; bases outside the gene matches: 9. CDR1 is MNHEY and CDR2 is SVGEGT in the germline V gene. CDR3 residues: CASSGGQRSYQPQHF. Here the CDR3 DNA reads TGTGCCAGCAGTGGGGGACAGAGGTCCTATCAGCCCCAGCATTTT.

The chain is built from TRBV12-2 and TRBJ2-5; the table gives TRBD2 as D, unverified against the DNA. TRBV12-2 is shown as a pseudogene. The CDR3 contains 14 residues. CDR3 residues: CASRLAGGRETQYF. The DNA of the CDR3 is TGTGCAAGTCGCTTAGCGGGGGGAAGGGAGACCCAGTACTTC.

V gene TRBV7-2 combines with J gene TRBJ2-3, with 16 bases that match TRBD2. This CDR3 contains 16 residues. Germline trimming cut 4 bases from V and 11 bases from J; bases unmatched to any gene: 9. CDR1 and CDR2 from the germline V gene are SGHTA and FQGNSA. This CDR3 reads CASSSPGTSGGGRQYF. CDR3 coding DNA: TGTGCCAGCAGCTCTCCCGGGACTAGCGGGGGGGGTAGGCAGTATTTT.

This sequence joins TRBV30 and TRBJ2-7; D not certain. The CDR3 is 12 residues long. CDR1 and CDR2 from the germline V gene are GTSNPN and SVGIG (reference sequence). Trimming took 0 bases from V and 7 from J, leaving 10 bases between them. The CDR3 nucleotides are TGTGCCTGGAGTGTATCAGAGACTGAGCAGTACTTC. Translated: CAWSVSETEQYF.

The chain uses TRBV7-2 and TRBJ2-2; D gene uncertain. The length of the CDR3 is 13 residues. The ends were cut back, 9 bases at V and 0 bases at J, with 8 bases in the middle. CDR1 is SGHTA, CDR2 FQGNSA, per germline. CDR3 loop: CASSFPNTGELFF. The CDR3 region has the DNA TGTGCCAGTAGTTTCCCGAACACCGGGGAGCTGTTTTTT.

The chain uses TRBV2 and TRBJ2-7; TRBD1 is a possible D gene (5 bases). V lost 8 bases, J lost 1 base, and 15 bases lay in between. CDR1 SNHLY and CDR2 FYNNEI come from the germline V gene. The CDR3 contains 14 residues. The CDR3 loop reads CASQSPRQSYEQYF. The DNA of the CDR3 is TGTGCCAGCCAATCTCCTCGACAGTCCTACGAGCAGTACTTC.

CDR3: CASSQLTTGTDTQYF. Written as DNA, the CDR3 is TGTGCCAGCAGCCAGCTCACAACAGGTACAGATACGCAGTATTTT. V usage is TRBV4-2 and J usage is TRBJ2-3; a possible D gene is TRBD1 (5 bases). The V gene's germline CDR1 is LGHNA and CDR2 YNFKEQ. Trimming took off 3 bases at V and 3 bases at J, with 13 bases between the two ends. The CDR3 length is 15 residues.

The chain couples TRBV21-1 to TRBJ1-2; no DNA check was done on the table's D call, TRBD1. TRBV21-1 represents a pseudogene. This CDR3 has 14 amino acids. CDR3 loop: CASSPPGTEYGYTF. The DNA for the CDR3 is TGTGCCAGCAGCCCTCCCGGGACAGAATATGGCTACACCTTC.

This chain uses TRBV18 with TRBJ2-7, with 13 bases lining up with TRBD2. The germline gives CDR1 KGHSH, CDR2 LQKENI. The CDR3 runs 17 residues. Trimming at V came to 3 bases and at J to 9 bases, leaving 14 bases not matched to a gene. CDR3 in DNA: TGTGCCAGCTCACCGTCCCGGACTAGCGGGAGTTTCGGCGTGCAGTACTTC. Translation: CASSPSRTSGSFGVQYF.

The genes are TRBV29-1 and TRBJ2-2, with TRBD2 matching 10 bases. Germline V gives CDR1 SQVTM, CDR2 ANQGSEA. Germline trimming cut 5 bases from V and 4 bases from J; bases unmatched to any gene: 7. This CDR3 contains 15 residues. CDR3 residues: CSVFSSSGSTGELFF. The CDR3 nucleotides are TGCAGCGTTTTCTCCTCTAGCGGGAGCACCGGGGAGCTGTTTTTT.